These T cell receptor beta chains were read from a single sample in a study of Ad26.COV2.S vaccination and SARS-CoV-2 variants. TCRdb's copy holds only in-frame clones and misses some; the assay was immunoSEQ multiplex PCR. The table lists about 460,000 clones, about 88% of them singletons. The sequenced sample was peripheral blood, obtained in a trial of Ad26.COV2.S vaccine versus placebo. The receptors stem from a person aged 18-60 years who received the Ad26.COV2.S COVID-19 vaccine or a placebo. Each CDR3 is given with its conserved first and last residue. The order of the fields is J gene, V gene, clone size, D gene, CDR3 protein, CDR3 DNA. A D gene is named only where the DNA matches it firmly. Some rows have no size entry. The others give once, few or many, or a class for an expanded clone.

j_gene: TRBJ2-7
v_gene: TRBV15
abundance: NA
d_gene: NA
CDR3aa: CATSRVGELPREQYF
CDR3nt: TGTGCCACCAGCAGAGTGGGTGAGTTGCCCCGCGAGCAGTACTTC

j_gene: TRBJ1-2
v_gene: TRBV25-1
abundance: NA
d_gene: NA
CDR3aa: CASSEYGDGPRAYGYTF
CDR3nt: TGTGCCAGCAGTGAATATGGGGACGGGCCAAGGGCCTATGGCTACACCTTC

j_gene: TRBJ1-5
v_gene: TRBV7-2
abundance: NA
d_gene: NA
CDR3aa: CASSPHLDQPQHF
CDR3nt: TGTGCCAGCAGCCCTCATTTGGATCAGCCCCAGCATTTT

j_gene: TRBJ2-7
v_gene: TRBV6-5
abundance: NA
d_gene: TRBD2
CDR3aa: CASSSGGRSGPEQYF
CDR3nt: TGTGCCAGCAGTTCGGGAGGCCGCAGCGGGCCTGAGCAGTACTTC

j_gene: TRBJ1-6
v_gene: TRBV12-3/TRBV12-4
abundance: NA
d_gene: NA
CDR3aa: CASSSTADSPLHF
CDR3nt: TGTGCCAGCAGCTCAACGGCGGATTCACCCCTCCACTTT

j_gene: TRBJ1-3
v_gene: TRBV30
abundance: NA
d_gene: NA
CDR3aa: CAWSSTGYSGNTIYF
CDR3nt: TGTGCCTGGAGTTCGACAGGCTACTCTGGAAACACCATATATTTT

j_gene: TRBJ2-2
v_gene: TRBV19
abundance: NA
d_gene: TRBD2
CDR3aa: CASSILGLADTGELFF
CDR3nt: TGTGCCAGTAGTATACTAGGACTAGCGGACACCGGGGAGCTGTTTTTT

j_gene: TRBJ2-3
v_gene: TRBV5-1
abundance: NA
d_gene: TRBD2
CDR3aa: CASSLLAGGTDTQYF
CDR3nt: TGCGCCAGCAGCTTACTAGCGGGGGGCACAGATACGCAGTATTTT

j_gene: TRBJ2-7
v_gene: TRBV3-1/TRBV3-2
abundance: NA
d_gene: NA
CDR3aa: CASSQDGYEQYF
CDR3nt: TGTGCCAGCAGCCAAGACGGCTACGAGCAGTACTTC

j_gene: TRBJ1-1
v_gene: TRBV6-1
abundance: NA
d_gene: TRBD1
CDR3aa: CASSESGTGGYTEAFF
CDR3nt: TGTGCCAGCAGTGAATCTGGGACAGGGGGATACACTGAAGCTTTCTTT

j_gene: TRBJ2-2
v_gene: TRBV27
abundance: NA
d_gene: NA
CDR3aa: CASSSIHPGHTGELFF
CDR3nt: TGTGCCAGCAGTTCCATACATCCGGGACACACCGGGGAGCTGTTTTTT

j_gene: TRBJ1-2
v_gene: TRBV20-1
abundance: NA
d_gene: NA
CDR3aa: CSASGANYGYTF
CDR3nt: TGCAGTGCTAGTGGGGCTAACTATGGCTACACCTTC

j_gene: TRBJ1-5
v_gene: TRBV19
abundance: NA
d_gene: NA
CDR3aa: CASSIRWGNQPQHF
CDR3nt: TGTGCCAGTAGTATAAGGTGGGGGAATCAGCCCCAGCATTTT

j_gene: TRBJ2-1
v_gene: TRBV5-4
abundance: NA
d_gene: TRBD2
CDR3aa: CASSLKGLAGSYNEQFF
CDR3nt: TGTGCCAGCAGCTTGAAGGGCCTAGCGGGGAGTTACAATGAGCAGTTCTTC

j_gene: TRBJ2-2
v_gene: TRBV10-3
abundance: NA
d_gene: TRBD2
CDR3aa: CAVAGVNTGELFF
CDR3nt: TGTGCCGTAGCGGGAGTGAACACCGGGGAGCTGTTTTTT

j_gene: TRBJ2-4
v_gene: TRBV12-3/TRBV12-4
abundance: NA
d_gene: NA
CDR3aa: CASSQGEGNIQYF
CDR3nt: TGTGCCAGCAGTCAGGGAGAGGGAAACATTCAGTACTTC

j_gene: TRBJ2-7
v_gene: TRBV6-1
abundance: once
d_gene: NA
CDR3aa: CASSEPHGGSDEQYF
CDR3nt: TGTGCCAGCAGTGAACCTCACGGAGGGAGCGACGAGCAGTACTTC

j_gene: TRBJ2-7
v_gene: TRBV5-1
abundance: NA
d_gene: NA
CDR3aa: CASSLGRQSGEQYF
CDR3nt: TGCGCCAGCAGCTTGGGTCGGCAAAGCGGTGAGCAGTACTTC

j_gene: TRBJ2-7
v_gene: TRBV6-2/TRBV6-3
abundance: once
d_gene: TRBD1
CDR3aa: CASSPGQGRPYEQYF
CDR3nt: TGTGCCAGCAGCCCAGGACAGGGGCGTCCCTACGAGCAGTACTTC

j_gene: TRBJ2-7
v_gene: TRBV29-1
abundance: NA
d_gene: TRBD2
CDR3aa: CSVEGSGSSYEQYF
CDR3nt: TGCAGCGTTGAAGGTAGCGGGAGCTCCTACGAGCAGTACTTC

j_gene: TRBJ2-1
v_gene: TRBV7-6
abundance: NA
d_gene: NA
CDR3aa: CASSLSGQSSYNEQFF
CDR3nt: TGTGCCAGCAGCTTATCCGGACAGAGCTCCTACAATGAGCAGTTCTTC

j_gene: TRBJ2-3
v_gene: TRBV19
abundance: NA
d_gene: TRBD2
CDR3aa: CASSQNGLAGGTDTQYF
CDR3nt: TGTGCCAGTAGCCAAAACGGACTAGCGGGGGGGACAGATACGCAGTATTTT

j_gene: TRBJ2-2
v_gene: TRBV30
abundance: NA
d_gene: NA
CDR3aa: CAWYSGGNTGELFF
CDR3nt: TGTGCCTGGTACTCGGGTGGGAACACCGGGGAGCTGTTTTTT

j_gene: TRBJ1-4
v_gene: TRBV3-1/TRBV3-2
abundance: NA
d_gene: NA
CDR3aa: CASSPRGGKLFF
CDR3nt: TGTGCCAGCAGCCCGCGGGGGGGAAAACTGTTTTTT

j_gene: TRBJ1-2
v_gene: TRBV19
abundance: NA
d_gene: NA
CDR3aa: CASSIGPEMRTF
CDR3nt: TGTGCCAGTAGTATCGGTCCAGAGATGAGGACCTTC

j_gene: TRBJ1-2
v_gene: TRBV5-8
abundance: NA
d_gene: TRBD1
CDR3aa: CASSKQGGSVYGYTF
CDR3nt: TGTGCCAGCAGCAAGCAGGGGGGGTCCGTCTATGGCTACACCTTC

j_gene: TRBJ2-1
v_gene: TRBV19
abundance: NA
d_gene: TRBD1
CDR3aa: CASGQGWGIEWNEQFF
CDR3nt: TGTGCCAGCGGACAGGGGTGGGGTATCGAATGGAATGAGCAGTTCTTC

j_gene: TRBJ2-7
v_gene: TRBV11-3
abundance: once
d_gene: TRBD1
CDR3aa: CASSHPSGQGDHEQYF
CDR3nt: TGTGCCAGCAGCCACCCCAGTGGACAGGGGGACCACGAGCAGTACTTC

j_gene: TRBJ2-1
v_gene: TRBV28
abundance: NA
d_gene: TRBD2
CDR3aa: CASSPSGTSFYNEQFF
CDR3nt: TGTGCCAGCAGTCCCTCCGGGACTAGCTTCTACAATGAGCAGTTCTTC

j_gene: TRBJ1-2
v_gene: TRBV27
abundance: NA
d_gene: TRBD1
CDR3aa: CASSPDRGEHGYTF
CDR3nt: TGTGCCAGCAGTCCCGACAGGGGGGAACATGGCTACACCTTC

j_gene: TRBJ2-7
v_gene: TRBV6-5
abundance: once
d_gene: TRBD1
CDR3aa: CASSTPRRGQYEQYF
CDR3nt: TGTGCCAGCAGCACACCCCGCCGGGGACAGTACGAGCAGTACTTC

j_gene: TRBJ1-2
v_gene: TRBV6-4
abundance: NA
d_gene: TRBD1
CDR3aa: CASSDSTGGADGYTF
CDR3nt: TGTGCCAGCAGTGACTCGACAGGGGGCGCGGATGGCTACACCTTC

j_gene: TRBJ1-5
v_gene: TRBV4-2
abundance: NA
d_gene: NA
CDR3aa: CASSQKQGYNQPQHF
CDR3nt: TGTGCCAGCAGCCAAAAACAGGGATACAATCAGCCCCAGCATTTT

j_gene: TRBJ2-3
v_gene: TRBV28
abundance: NA
d_gene: NA
CDR3aa: CATGRYTDTQYF
CDR3nt: TGTGCCACCGGAAGATACACAGATACGCAGTATTTT

j_gene: TRBJ1-1
v_gene: TRBV7-2
abundance: NA
d_gene: NA
CDR3aa: CASSLGSVRGTEAFF
CDR3nt: TGTGCCAGCAGCTTAGGCTCAGTCAGGGGCACTGAAGCTTTCTTT

j_gene: TRBJ2-1
v_gene: TRBV15
abundance: NA
d_gene: NA
CDR3aa: CATSRVVSDEQFF
CDR3nt: TGTGCCACCAGCAGAGTGGTGTCCGATGAGCAGTTCTTC

j_gene: TRBJ1-2
v_gene: TRBV3-1/TRBV3-2
abundance: NA
d_gene: TRBD1
CDR3aa: CASSFGRTGLNYGYTF
CDR3nt: TGTGCCAGCAGCTTTGGACGGACAGGACTTAACTATGGCTACACCTTC

j_gene: TRBJ1-1
v_gene: TRBV5-1
abundance: NA
d_gene: NA
CDR3aa: CASSLDLRNTEAFF
CDR3nt: TGCGCCAGCAGCTTGGACCTTCGGAACACTGAAGCTTTCTTT

j_gene: TRBJ2-5
v_gene: TRBV2
abundance: NA
d_gene: NA
CDR3aa: CASSESQGVVKTQYF
CDR3nt: TGTGCCAGCAGTGAAAGCCAGGGAGTAGTGAAGACCCAGTACTTC

j_gene: TRBJ2-1
v_gene: TRBV5-1
abundance: NA
d_gene: NA
CDR3aa: CASSPGGLYNEQFF
CDR3nt: TGCGCCAGCAGTCCGGGGGGCCTATACAATGAGCAGTTCTTC

j_gene: TRBJ2-7
v_gene: TRBV12-3/TRBV12-4
abundance: NA
d_gene: TRBD1
CDR3aa: CASGRQGGYEQYF
CDR3nt: TGTGCCAGCGGTCGACAGGGCGGTTACGAGCAGTACTTC

j_gene: TRBJ2-5
v_gene: TRBV5-1
abundance: once
d_gene: NA
CDR3aa: CASSLGAVGETQYF
CDR3nt: TGCGCCAGCAGCTTGGGGGCTGTGGGGGAGACCCAGTACTTC

j_gene: TRBJ1-6
v_gene: TRBV2
abundance: NA
d_gene: NA
CDR3aa: CASSEAGLGNSPLHF
CDR3nt: TGTGCCAGCAGTGAAGCAGGGCTGGGGAATTCACCCCTCCACTTT

j_gene: TRBJ2-5
v_gene: TRBV18
abundance: NA
d_gene: TRBD1
CDR3aa: CASSPRTGEETQYF
CDR3nt: TGTGCCAGCTCACCTCGGACAGGGGAAGAGACCCAGTACTTC

j_gene: TRBJ2-1
v_gene: TRBV27
abundance: NA
d_gene: TRBD2
CDR3aa: CASSFSGSYNEQFF
CDR3nt: TGTGCCAGCAGTTTTAGCGGGAGCTACAATGAGCAGTTCTTC

j_gene: TRBJ2-7
v_gene: TRBV18
abundance: NA
d_gene: TRBD1
CDR3aa: CASSPKTGSSYEQYF
CDR3nt: TGTGCCAGCTCGCCGAAGACAGGGAGCTCCTACGAGCAGTACTTC

j_gene: TRBJ2-7
v_gene: TRBV19
abundance: NA
d_gene: TRBD2
CDR3aa: CASKLIAGGPYEQYF
CDR3nt: TGTGCCAGTAAACTAATAGCGGGAGGACCCTACGAGCAGTACTTC

j_gene: TRBJ1-6
v_gene: TRBV30
abundance: NA
d_gene: NA
CDR3aa: CAWSVPGPYSPLHF
CDR3nt: TGTGCCTGGAGTGTACCAGGGCCATACTCACCCCTCCACTTT

j_gene: TRBJ2-3
v_gene: TRBV5-1
abundance: NA
d_gene: TRBD1
CDR3aa: CASSRTGQGGPDTQYF
CDR3nt: TGCGCCAGCAGCCGAACGGGACAGGGGGGACCAGATACGCAGTATTTT

j_gene: TRBJ1-4
v_gene: TRBV14
abundance: NA
d_gene: TRBD1
CDR3aa: CASSQDLGTGGGKLFF
CDR3nt: TGTGCCAGCAGCCAAGATCTTGGGACAGGCGGCGGAAAACTGTTTTTT